These T cell receptor beta chains were read from a single sample in a study of cytomegalovirus exposure and HLA in healthy donors. Assay: immunoSEQ multiplex PCR; the TCRdb copy retains only in-frame clones and omits some. The table has 250,000 or so clones, roughly 91% seen once; the top ten hold roughly 1.6%. Source material: PBMCs. These receptors were collected from a girl aged 2-10 years in good health and CMV-seronegative. The conserved cysteine and the conserved F or W are not part of the CDR3 here. The order of the fields is D gene, J gene, V gene, CDR3 protein. The D gene is left open where the match is weak.

>NA|TRBJ1-5|TRBV6-1
ASSLAGGNQPQH
>TRBD1|TRBJ1-2|TRBV5-1
ASSLGDSPLYGYT
>TRBD2|TRBJ2-7|TRBV6-1
ASSDLGLAGVHEQY
>TRBD1|TRBJ2-2|TRBV9
ASSATGTGGFANTGELF
>TRBD2|TRBJ2-3|TRBV19
ASSVAGSTDTQY
>TRBD2|TRBJ2-3|TRBV6-6
ASVRLAGYTQY
>NA|TRBJ1-1|TRBV2
ASPRGGAGNTEAF
>TRBD1|TRBJ2-2|TRBV6-5
ASSWGQGSNTGELF
>TRBD1|TRBJ2-7|TRBV2
ASNQKGDRAKYEQY
>NA|TRBJ1-1|TRBV5-4
ASSLSPIGGMNTEAF
>NA|TRBJ1-5|TRBV19
ASSIDGGLRQPQH
>NA|TRBJ2-1|TRBV9
ASSAVAYNEQF
>NA|TRBJ2-5|TRBV2
AITGTQETQY
>NA|TRBJ1-2|TRBV29-1
SVEAGNYGYT
>TRBD2|TRBJ2-2|TRBV7-3
ASSFSGGNTGELF
>NA|TRBJ2-5|TRBV5-1
ASSLEGRGGQETQY
>TRBD2|TRBJ2-1|TRBV27
ASSPGLAGYNEQF
>TRBD2|TRBJ2-3|TRBV30
AWTPSGGSTDTQY
>TRBD1|TRBJ1-3|TRBV5-4
ASSQGQGRNTIY
>TRBD1|TRBJ1-1|TRBV11-1
ASSLGQGGNTEAF
>NA|TRBJ2-1|TRBV27
ASSFGQSYNEQF
>NA|TRBJ2-7|TRBV7-8
ASSFLGLNEQY
>TRBD1|TRBJ1-1|TRBV4-2
ASSQVPGQGKNKNTEAF
>NA|TRBJ2-5|TRBV10-3
AISASAGETQY
>TRBD1|TRBJ1-5|TRBV6-5
ASSWTGGQPQH
>TRBD1|TRBJ1-1|TRBV4-1
ASSQSGTGLEAF
>NA|TRBJ2-1|TRBV28
ASTPSVYNEQF
>TRBD2|TRBJ2-2|TRBV5-1
ASSQRGLNTGELF
>NA|TRBJ2-1|TRBV28
ATRDQRLDYNEQF
>TRBD1|TRBJ1-2|TRBV6-1
ASSLTGGGYGYT
>TRBD1|TRBJ1-1|TRBV6-5
ASSYRTGGTEAF
>TRBD2|TRBJ2-7|TRBV7-9
ASSRLAGGPNAYYEQY
>NA|TRBJ2-5|TRBV19
ASSRSSGRGTRETQY
>TRBD2|TRBJ2-2|TRBV10-3
AISEISGATGELF
>NA|TRBJ2-2|TRBV2
ASSARTPLGTGELF
>NA|TRBJ1-1|TRBV5-4
ASSPDRREAF